Below, 24 T cell receptor beta chains from the same sample are listed, as sequenced in a study of a mutant IDH1 vaccine in newly diagnosed glioma. Time point of the sample: week 47, end of study. Every vaccine dose comprised 300 ug of mutant IDH1 20-mer peptide plus topical imiquimod. These receptors are not linked to any known antigen. Assay used: immunoSEQ multiplex PCR; TCRdb lists only in-frame clones, some missing. The repertoire includes some 25,000 clones, roughly 87% of them detected once, and around 3.8% sits in the top ten. The specimen comprised PBMCs, sampled from a glioma patient whose treatment included an IDH1 peptide vaccine. The receptors stem from a man in his forties with glioma. Some clones in this sample may be carry-over from other donors' samples.

This clone was recorded once. This chain joins TRBV28 and TRBJ1-5; D remains unclear. CDR1 and CDR2 from the germline V gene are MDHEN and SYDVKM. The CDR3 has 13 residues. V lost 3 bases and J 1 base, leaving 4 bases between the germline ends. CDR3 nucleotides: TGTGCCAGCAGTTTTTACAGCAATCAGCCCCAGCATTTT. It yields the protein CASSFYSNQPQHF.

The genes are TRBV2 and TRBJ2-1, with D perhaps matching TRBD1 (5 bases). The ends were cut back, 6 bases at V and 8 bases at J, with 8 bases in the middle. Germline lookup yields CDR1 SNHLY and CDR2 FYNNEI. CDR3 length: 11 residues. DNA of the CDR3: TGTGCCAGCAGACAGGCTTATGAGCAGTTCTTC. Translated: CASRQAYEQFF.

V gene TRBV11-2 combines with J gene TRBJ1-1; D is unclear. Germline V gives CDR1 SGHAT, CDR2 FQNNGV. V was shortened by 4 bases and J by 1 base, with 7 bases between the two germline ends. The CDR3 length is 13 residues. CDR3 residues: CASSSSSNTEAFF. The CDR3 region has the DNA TGTGCCAGCAGCTCGTCTTCGAACACTGAAGCTTTCTTT.

This CDR3 reads CASKNRRSYEQYF. CDR3 nucleotides: TGTGCCAGCAAAAACCGGCGGTCTTACGAGCAGTACTTC. The chain couples TRBV7-8 to TRBJ2-7; no clear D gene. Germline V lookup: CDR1 SGHVS, CDR2 FQNEAQ. V lost 7 bases and J 4 bases, leaving 14 bases between the germline ends. The CDR3 is made up of 13 amino acids.

The table lists this clone with a count of one. This rearrangement joins TRBV11-2 to TRBJ2-2; no firm D call. Germline-derived CDR1 and CDR2 are SGHAT and FQNNGV. This CDR3 spans 11 amino acids. V was cut by 5 bases and J by 9 bases, with 7 bases left in between. Here the CDR3 DNA reads TGTGCCAGCAGCCGGGCTAGGGAGCTGTTTTTT. It specifies CASSRARELFF.

The chain is built from TRBV2 and TRBJ2-7, with 8 positions matching TRBD1. The CDR3 totals 13 residues. V lost 6 bases and J lost 2; bases outside the gene matches: 3. Germline V gives CDR1 SNHLY, CDR2 FYNNEI. CDR3 region: CASRGQGAYEQYF. Here the CDR3 DNA reads TGTGCCAGCAGAGGACAGGGCGCCTACGAGCAGTACTTC.

Only a few counts were recorded for this clone. The chain is built from TRBV30 and TRBJ1-1; D not resolved. Germline CDR1 GTSNPN, CDR2 SVGIG (reference sequence). Trimming shortened V by 7 bases and J by 9 bases, and 21 bases separated the two germline ends. This CDR3 region has 13 residues. CDR3 bases: TGTGCCTTCGAGCGGCAGGTGGAGGCGAAAGCTTTCTTT. It specifies CAFERQVEAKAFF.

This chain joins TRBV5-4 and TRBJ2-2; the D is unclear. Deletions cut 2 bases from V and 3 bases from J, with 8 bases between. The germline CDR1 and CDR2 sequences are SGHNT and YYREEE (reference sequence). The CDR3 is 14 residues long. The CDR3 coding sequence is TGTGCCAGCAGCTTAATCCCAGACACCGGGGAGCTGTTTTTT. Its protein product is CASSLIPDTGELFF.

Only one count was recorded for this clone. The chain has TRBV5-1 and TRBJ1-1; 8 nucleotides line up with TRBD1. Trimming took 0 bases from V and 0 from J; bases not matched to a gene: 7. Germline V CDR1 and CDR2: SGHRS, YFSETQ. This CDR3 has 17 residues. The CDR3: CASSLGNDRGMNTEAFF. CDR3 in DNA: TGCGCCAGCAGCTTGGGTAATGACAGGGGTATGAACACTGAAGCTTTCTTT.

This clone counts as medium-sized. This chain joins TRBV9 and TRBJ1-3; no clear D gene. V was shortened by 0 bases and J by 2 bases, with 9 bases between the two germline ends. The CDR3 has 15 amino acids. The germline CDR1 and CDR2 sequences are SGDLS and YYNGEE. CDR3 coding DNA: TGTGCCAGCAGCGTAGGATGGGGTCCTGGAAACACCATATATTTT. It is translated as CASSVGWGPGNTIYF.

This chain connects TRBV11-3 to TRBJ2-3; 12 bases match TRBD2. V dropped 5 bases and J dropped 6; count of bases not matched to a gene: 9. Germline CDR1 SGHNT, CDR2 YENEEA. This CDR3 is 16 amino acids long. CDR3 residues: CASSRGTSGLADTQYF. DNA for the CDR3: TGTGCCAGCAGCCGGGGGACTAGCGGGTTGGCGGATACGCAGTATTTT. The full variable domain, rest sourced from reference TRBV11-3 and TRBJ2-3, is EAGVVQSPRYKIIEKKQPVAFWCNPISGHNTLYWYLQNLGQGPELLIRYENEEAVDDSQLPKDRFSAERLKGVDSTLKIQPAELGDSAVYLCASSRGTSGLADTQYFGPGTRLTVL.

The chain carries TRBV4-1 and TRBJ1-2; D remains unclear. This CDR3 contains 15 residues. Germline CDR1 and CDR2: MGHRA and YSYEKL. Trimming shortened V by 1 base and J by 3 bases, and 12 bases separated the two germline ends. For the CDR3, the DNA is TGCGCCAGCAGCCAAGGGGCTGCCGGGGACTATGGCTACACCTTC. Protein sequence: CASSQGAAGDYGYTF.

This clone has just one count. This chain uses TRBV4-1 with TRBJ1-3; D is uncertain. Deletions cut 5 bases from V and 0 bases from J, with 14 bases between. Germline V gene sequence: CDR1 MGHRA, CDR2 YSYEKL. The length of the CDR3 is 16 residues. CDR3: CASSGVGFLSGNTIYF. Here the CDR3 DNA reads TGCGCCAGCAGCGGTGTGGGGTTTCTCTCTGGAAACACCATATATTTT.

The rearrangement uses TRBV6-5 and TRBJ2-1; 7 bases fit TRBD2. The CDR3 consists of 13 residues. V was clipped by 4 bases and J by 7 bases; unmatched bases: 4. Germline values: CDR1 MNHEY, CDR2 SVGAGI. The CDR3 DNA reads TGTGCCAGCAGTTTCCAGGGAGGGAATGAGCAGTTCTTC. This encodes CASSFQGGNEQFF.

The genes are TRBV9 and TRBJ1-1; tentative D call: TRBD1 (5 bases). The germline gives CDR1 SGDLS, CDR2 YYNGEE. This CDR3 contains 13 residues. V gave up 4 bases and J gave up 5 bases, with 12 bases separating them. DNA of the CDR3: TGTGCCAGCAGCCTGGGGGGGGTTACTGAAGCTTTCTTT. It codes for CASSLGGVTEAFF.

This clone occurred once. The chain employs TRBV27 and TRBJ2-5; TRBD1 matches 7 bases. The germline CDR1 and CDR2 sequences are MNHEY and SMNVEV (reference sequence). With V trimmed by 6 bases and J by 0 bases, 10 bases remained unmatched. The length of the CDR3 is 16 residues. The CDR3 coding sequence is TGTGCCAGCAGACGGTGGACAGGCCAGTACCAAGAGACCCAGTACTTC. Its translation is CASRRWTGQYQETQYF.

This chain links TRBV10-3 with TRBJ2-6; D is undetermined. CDR1 is ENHRY and CDR2 is SYGVKD in the germline V gene. The V end lost 2 bases, the J end lost 0 bases, and 8 bases lay between the germline ends. The length of the CDR3 is 16 residues. CDR3 nucleotide sequence: TGTGCCATCAGTGAGGGTCGGCCCTCTGGGGCCAACGTCCTGACTTTC. It codes for CAISEGRPSGANVLTF.

V gene TRBV6-4 combines with J gene TRBJ2-2; tentatively, D is TRBD2 (6 bases). The CDR3 has 15 amino acids. Germline V gives CDR1 MRHNA, CDR2 SNTAGT. Trimming left V 0 bases short and J 5 bases short, with 10 bases between. The CDR3 DNA reads TGTGCCAGCAGTGACTCCGGGACTCCAACCGGGGAGCTGTTTTTT. Encoded protein: CASSDSGTPTGELFF.

The chain uses TRBV11-2 and TRBJ2-3, with TRBD2 matching over 8 bases. This CDR3 is built from 16 residues. After removal of 4 bases from V and 2 bases from J, the junction contained 8 bases not matched to a gene. Germline CDR1 is SGHAT and CDR2 is FQNNGV. CDR3 loop: CASSSPAGAFTDTQYF. The CDR3 nucleotides are TGTGCCAGCAGCTCCCCAGCGGGGGCCTTCACAGATACGCAGTATTTT.

The chain combines TRBV7-8 with TRBJ2-7, with D possibly TRBD1 on 7 matching bases. V was trimmed by 5 bases and J by 0 bases, leaving 17 bases between them. CDR1 SGHVS and CDR2 FQNEAQ come from the germline V gene. CDR3 length: 16 amino acids. The DNA of the CDR3 is TGTGCCAGCAGCCCCCTTGGAGGGGGCTCCTCCTACGAGCAGTACTTC. This encodes CASSPLGGGSSYEQYF. Full variable domain (rest looked up from reference TRBV7-8 and TRBJ2-7): GAGVSQSPRYKVAKRGQDVALRCDPISGHVSLFWYQQALGQGPEFLTYFQNEAQLDKSGLPSDRFFAERPEGSVSTLKIQRTQQEDSAVYLCASSPLGGGSSYEQYFGPGTRLTVT.

The CDR3 DNA is TGCGCCAGCAGCCCCGAGACAGGGGGCTTGTCACCCCTCCACTTT. Its translation: CASSPETGGLSPLHF. The V call is TRBV5-1, the J call TRBJ1-6; TRBD1 aligns across 10 bases. The germline V gene encodes CDR1 SGHRS and CDR2 YFSETQ. J was trimmed by 10 bases and V by 4 bases; bases with no gene match: 8. This CDR3 contains 15 residues.

The genes are TRBV19 and TRBJ1-1; D gene ambiguous. Germline V gene lookup returns CDR1 LNHDA and CDR2 SQIVND (reference sequence). The V end was cut by 4 bases, the J end by 5 bases, with 14 bases between. The CDR3 totals 14 residues. CDR3 bases: TGTGCCAGTAGTACCCCCGACACGGGGACTGAAGCTTTCTTT. Its protein is CASSTPDTGTEAFF. The full variable domain, rest sourced from reference TRBV19 and TRBJ1-1, is DGGITQSPKYLFRKEGQNVTLSCEQNLNHDAMYWYRQDPGQGLRLIYYSQIVNDFQKGDIAEGYSVSREKKESFPLTVTSAQKNPTAFYLCASSTPDTGTEAFFGQGTRLTVV.

Relative to its sample, this clone is medium-sized. The chain is built from TRBV10-2 and TRBJ1-1; no definite D call. Trimming stripped 2 bases from V and 7 bases from J, with 8 bases between. Germline values: CDR1 WSHSY, CDR2 SAAADI. The CDR3 length is 12 residues. CDR3 sequence (DNA): TGCGCCAGCAGTGAGAGGCAGGTTGAAGCTTTCTTT. This codes for CASSERQVEAFF.

The J gene is TRBJ2-3, the V gene TRBV9; D might be TRBD2 (6 bases). In germline, CDR1 is SGDLS, CDR2 YYNGEE. Trimming left V 4 bases short and J 4 bases short, with 16 bases between. The CDR3 contains 15 residues. The CDR3 reads CASSSLGEAPDTQYF. DNA of the CDR3: TGTGCCAGCAGCTCCTTAGGGGAGGCCCCAGATACGCAGTATTTT. Drawing the rest from reference TRBV9 and TRBJ2-3, the complete variable domain is DSGVTQTPKHLITATGQRVTLRCSPRSGDLSVYWYQQSLDQGLQFLIQYYNGEERAKGNILERFSAQQFPDLHSELNLSSLELGDSALYFCASSSLGEAPDTQYFGPGTRLTVL.